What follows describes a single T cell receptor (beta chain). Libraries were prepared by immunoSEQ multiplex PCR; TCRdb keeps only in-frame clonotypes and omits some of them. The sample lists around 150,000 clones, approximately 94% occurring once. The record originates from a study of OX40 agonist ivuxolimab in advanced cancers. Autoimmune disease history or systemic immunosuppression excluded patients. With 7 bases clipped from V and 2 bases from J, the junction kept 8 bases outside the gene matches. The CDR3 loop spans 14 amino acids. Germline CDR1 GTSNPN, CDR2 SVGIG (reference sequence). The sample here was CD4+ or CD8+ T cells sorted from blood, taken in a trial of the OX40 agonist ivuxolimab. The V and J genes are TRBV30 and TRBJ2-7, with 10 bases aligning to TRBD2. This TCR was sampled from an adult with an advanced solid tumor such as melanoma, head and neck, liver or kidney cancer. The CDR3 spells CASTRTSGPYEQYF. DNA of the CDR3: TGTGCCTCGACTAGGACTAGCGGTCCCTACGAGCAGTACTTC.